The next 28 T cell receptor beta chains were all read from a single sample in a study of tumor-infiltrating lymphocytes in glioblastoma multiforme. TCR beta libraries were built from RNA through three nested multiplex PCR rounds using modified ARM-PCR. MiXCR, applied by TCRdb to the multiplex PCR reads, yields one record per CDR3 protein. The table shows around 33,000 distinct CDR3 sequences, with approximately 66% occurring only once. The sequencing sample was made of brain tumor tissue. The receptors derive from a male donor with glioblastoma.

The J gene is TRBJ2-1, the V gene TRBV7-3; no clear D. This CDR3 is 14 amino acids long. The V gene lost 5 bases and the J gene lost 6 bases, with 14 bases spanning the gap. Germline-derived CDR1 and CDR2 are SGHTA and FQGTGA. The CDR3 loop is CASSAQNAVNEQFF. The CDR3 bases are TGTGCCAGCAGCGCCCAGAACGCAGTCAATGAGCAGTTCTTC.

This clonotype was seen once. The chain is built from TRBV6-1 and TRBJ1-3; no clear D gene. CDR3 size: 15 residues. V lost 6 bases to trimming and J lost 0 bases, with 12 bases between them. Germline loops: CDR1 MNHNS, CDR2 SASEGT. In DNA, the CDR3 is TGTGCCAGCAGGCGATCTAGTGCCTCTGGAAACACCATATATTTT. Residues: CASRRSSASGNTIYF.

The chain couples TRBV11-3 to TRBJ1-1; TRBD1 might be the D (5 bases). This CDR3 is 14 amino acids long. Germline V gene data show CDR1 as SGHNT and CDR2 as YENEEA. V was pared by 5 bases and J by 1 base, with 11 bases between. CDR3 coding DNA: TGTGCCAGCAGCCCGAACAGGCCGAACACTGAAGCTTTCTTT. Translation gives CASSPNRPNTEAFF.

This clonotype was seen just once. One junction end disagrees with the germline gene, perhaps due to a read error. The V gene is TRBV11-2, the J gene TRBJ2-5; TRBD1 might be the D (5 bases). In germline, CDR1 is SGHAT, CDR2 FQNNGV. The CDR3 has 13 amino acids. DNA of the CDR3: TGTGCGAGCCTAGGGGCTAGATTGTCGTCCCAGTGCTTC. This sequence encodes CASLGARLSSQCF.

In this sample, this clonotype turned up a few times. The chain couples TRBV28 to TRBJ2-3; 12 nucleotides line up with TRBD1. Germline values: CDR1 MDHEN, CDR2 SYDVKM. This CDR3 has 17 amino acids. After removal of 11 bases from V and 2 bases from J, the junction contained 14 bases not matched to a gene. The chain's CDR3 is CALSGTGGVNFTDTQYF. In DNA, the CDR3 is TGTGCCCTTTCCGGGACAGGGGGCGTCAATTTCACAGATACGCAGTATTTT.

This clonotype ranks as large. This chain connects TRBV11-2 to TRBJ2-3; D could derive from TRBD1 or TRBD2 (5 bases each). The V and J ends lost 5 bases and 2 bases respectively, with 8 bases between them. The CDR3 sequence is 13 residues long. Looked up from germline, CDR1 is SGHAT and CDR2 is FQNNGV. CDR3 sequence (DNA): TGTGCCAGCAGCGACGGGACCACAGATACGCAGTATTTT. Its protein is CASSDGTTDTQYF.

The CDR3 sequence: CAIRGRGTYGYTF. CDR3 coding DNA: TGTGCCATCAGAGGCAGAGGAACTTATGGCTACACCTTC. V usage is TRBV10-3 and J usage is TRBJ1-2; D not resolved. From germline, CDR1 is ENHRY and CDR2 SYGVKD. The CDR3 runs 13 residues. The V end lost 6 bases, the J end lost 5 bases, and 13 bases lay between the germline ends.

Of note for this clonotype: A single base separates this from a much larger clone, so it may be a read error. The CDR3 does not end in the conserved phenylalanine or tryptophan, so this is likely a read error. V usage is TRBV28 and J usage is TRBJ2-1; 10 bases line up with TRBD2. The CDR3 has 15 amino acids. Germline CDR1 reads MDHEN; CDR2 reads SYDVKM. Germline trimming cut 2 bases from V and 7 bases from J; bases unmatched to any gene: 5. CDR3 loop: CASSLLAGVKNEQFY. The DNA of the CDR3 is TGTGCCAGCAGTTTACTAGCGGGAGTTAAAAATGAGCAGTTCTAC.

Within the sample, this clonotype is medium-sized. The chain is built from TRBV11-2 and TRBJ1-1; D is possibly TRBD1 (6 bases). The CDR3 covers 14 residues. Trimming pared 0 bases from V and 5 bases from J, leaving 10 bases between. Germline lookup yields CDR1 SGHAT and CDR2 FQNNGV. CDR3 nucleotide sequence: TGTGCCAGCAGCTTAGATATAGGGGGGACTGAAGCTTTCTTT. Translating gives CASSLDIGGTEAFF.

The chain is built from TRBV29-1 and TRBJ2-1; 8 nucleotides match TRBD2. Germline values: CDR1 SQVTM, CDR2 ANQGSEA. This CDR3 contains 16 residues. V shed 4 bases and J 9 bases; nucleotides not matched to a gene: 17. The CDR3 DNA reads TGCAGCGTTGCCCCCGAAGGGAGCGGGAGCGGTAGTGAGCAGTTCTTC. Its translation is CSVAPEGSGSGSEQFF.

The chain is built from TRBV19 and TRBJ1-4; TRBD1 agrees at 8 bases. The CDR3 totals 14 residues. The V segment lost 6 bases and the J segment 8 bases; nucleotides outside the gene matches: 8. Germline CDR1 is LNHDA and CDR2 is SQIVND (reference sequence). The CDR3 coding sequence is TGTGCCAGTAGCGACAGGGGTAATGCGGAAAAACTGTTTTTT. As protein: CASSDRGNAEKLFF.

The sample holds many counts of this clonotype. This sequence joins TRBV20-1 and TRBJ1-3; tentative D call: TRBD1 (5 bases). V was trimmed by 3 bases and J by 0 bases, leaving 9 bases between them. The germline gives CDR1 DFQATT, CDR2 SNEGSKA (reference sequence). CDR3 size: 14 residues. CDR3 sequence: CSARRDPSGNTIYF. DNA of the CDR3: TGCAGTGCTAGGAGGGACCCCTCTGGAAACACCATATATTTT.

This clonotype was detected a few times. The rearrangement uses TRBV7-9 and TRBJ2-3; 7 bases are shared with TRBD2. V shed 5 bases, J shed 4 bases, and the junction held 12 bases outside the gene matches. The CDR3 sequence is 16 residues long. CDR1 is SEHNR and CDR2 is FQNEAQ in the germline V gene (reference sequence). CDR3 protein: CASSPLGGSFADTQYF. The CDR3 nucleotides are TGTGCCAGCAGCCCCCTGGGCGGGAGTTTTGCAGATACGCAGTATTTT.

Only one count was recorded for this clonotype. Sequence at one end of the junction differs from germline and may be a read error. This chain joins TRBV5-4 and TRBJ2-7; D gene uncertain. Germline V gene data show CDR1 as SGHNT and CDR2 as YYREEE (reference sequence). CDR3 length: 13 amino acids. CDR3 sequence reads: CASSLVGNYEQYF. For the CDR3, the DNA is TGTGCCAGCAGCTTGGTTGGGAACTACGAGCAGTATTTC.

The chain carries TRBV11-1 and TRBJ2-1; 12 bases are shared with TRBD2. The V and J ends lost 2 bases and 7 bases, in that order; junction bases with no gene match: 15. This CDR3 region has 19 residues. Looked up from germline, CDR1 is SGHAT and CDR2 is FQDESV (reference sequence). CDR3 bases: TGTGCCAGCAGCTTAAGGGGGCTAGCGGGGGGGCCTCTCGGAAATGAGCAGTTCTTC. This translates into CASSLRGLAGGPLGNEQFF.

Comment on this clonotype: Compared with germline, one end of the junction differs, possibly owing to a read error. The rearrangement links TRBV20-1 to TRBJ2-2; 7 nucleotides align to TRBD2. The CDR3 totals 13 residues. Germline V gene data show CDR1 as DFQATT and CDR2 as SNEGSKA (reference sequence). CDR3 in amino acids: CNATSVNTGELFF. Here the CDR3 DNA reads TGCAATGCCACTAGCGTTAACACCGGGGAGCTATTTTTT.

The chain employs TRBV7-9 and TRBJ1-1; D may be TRBD1 (5 bases). Germline values: CDR1 SEHNR, CDR2 FQNEAQ (reference sequence). V lost 5 bases and J 4 bases, leaving 17 bases between the germline ends. The CDR3 is 15 residues long. The CDR3 sequence: CASSGGALASTEAFF. The CDR3 nucleotides read TGTGCCAGCAGCGGCGGGGCCTTGGCGAGCACTGAAGCTTTCTTT.

As to this clonotype: The junction differs from germline at one of its ends, possibly a read error. The chain employs TRBV29-1 and TRBJ2-7; unclear D gene. Germline lookup yields CDR1 SQVTM and CDR2 ANQGSEA. This CDR3 is built from 11 residues. CDR3 nucleotide sequence: TGCAGCGTGCGGATAGACTCCAAGCAATACTTC. Amino acid sequence: CSVRIDSKQYF.

Comment on this clonotype: The CDR3 does not close with the conserved phenylalanine or tryptophan, likely indicating a read error. This chain joins TRBV20-1 and TRBJ2-5, with a tentative D call TRBD1 (6 bases). The CDR3 runs 12 residues. From germline, CDR1 is DFQATT and CDR2 SNEGSKA (reference sequence). Trimming removed 8 bases at V and 2 bases at J, with 12 bases between. This CDR3 reads CSTNRVQETQYL. The DNA for the CDR3 is TGCAGTACGAACAGGGTACAAGAGACCCAGTACCTC.

Comments on this clonotype: Germline is not matched at one junction end, which may reflect a read error. The CDR3 coding sequence is TGTGACAGCAGTGAAGGTCAGACTGCAACTAATGAAAAACTGTTTTTT. Protein product: CDSSEGQTATNEKLFF. The chain has TRBV6-1 and TRBJ1-4; unclear D gene. The CDR3 runs 16 residues. The germline V gene encodes CDR1 MNHNS and CDR2 SASEGT.

The chain couples TRBV6-2 or TRBV6-3 to TRBJ2-7; tentatively, D is TRBD1 (6 bases). Trimming removed 7 bases at V and 5 bases at J, with 15 bases between. This CDR3 region has 13 residues. Germline-derived CDR1 and CDR2 are MNHEY and SVGEGT. This CDR3 is CASIETGANEQYF. In nucleotides, the CDR3 is TGTGCCAGCATCGAGACAGGCGCTAACGAGCAGTACTTC.

This clonotype was counted many times. CDR3 loop: CATSPALAGGPDTQYF. The CDR3 bases are TGTGCCACCAGTCCAGCCCTAGCGGGAGGGCCAGATACGCAGTATTTT. V and J are TRBV24-1 and TRBJ2-3, with 12 nucleotides matching TRBD2. The V segment lost 6 bases and the J segment 4 bases; nucleotides outside the gene matches: 7. Germline V gene sequence: CDR1 KGHDR, CDR2 SFDVKD. The CDR3 sequence is 16 residues long.

This clonotype has a handful of counts. J is TRBJ2-5 and V is TRBV7-9; no reliable D call. V was clipped by 2 bases and J by 1 base, with 8 bases between them. The CDR3 is 14 amino acids. CDR1 is SEHNR, CDR2 FQNEAQ, per germline (reference sequence). The CDR3 sequence is CASSLQQTQETQYF. CDR3 DNA sequence: TGTGCCAGCAGCTTACAACAGACCCAAGAGACCCAGTACTTC.

Regarding this clonotype: Because the CDR3 is missing its conserved closing phenylalanine or tryptophan, this is likely a read error. The DNA is omitted, as the CDR3 cannot be located on it reliably, and the CDR3 follows TCRdb's listing. The chain recombines TRBV20-1 with TRBJ2-1; TRBD2 is the table's D call, not checked against the DNA. With termini counted, the CDR3 has 16 amino acids. Germline assignment: CDR1 DFQATT and CDR2 SNEGSKA (reference sequence). CDR3 sequence: CSSSRPGLAGMNEQLI.

In the case of this clonotype: The germline gene is not matched at one end of the junction; a read error may be the cause. The V gene is TRBV6-1, the J gene TRBJ1-5; possibly TRBD1 for D (6 bases). This CDR3 spans 14 amino acids. Looked up from germline, CDR1 is MNHNS and CDR2 is SASEGT. CDR3 in amino acids: CASSEVQGRQPRHF. CDR3 DNA: TGTGCCAGCAGTGAGGTACAGGGCCGTCAGCCCCGGCATTTC.

This clonotype appeared many times. The rearrangement links TRBV5-1 to TRBJ2-7; TRBD1 matches 8 bases. Germline CDR1 SGHRS, CDR2 YFSETQ. This CDR3 spans 14 amino acids. The V segment lost 4 bases and the J segment 6 bases; nucleotides outside the gene matches: 9. The CDR3 nucleotides are TGCGCCAGCAGCGCGCCCGACAGGGGAAGCGAGCAGTACTTC. This sequence encodes CASSAPDRGSEQYF. Filled out from reference TRBV5-1 and TRBJ2-7, the complete variable domain reads KAGVTQTPRYLIKTRGQQVTLSCSPISGHRSVSWYQQTPGQGLQFLFEYFSETQRNKGNFPGRFSGRQFSNSRSEMNVSTLELGDSALYLCASSAPDRGSEQYFGPGTRLTVT.

As for this clonotype: Compared with germline, one end of the junction differs, possibly owing to a read error. This sequence joins TRBV6-1 and TRBJ2-3, with D perhaps TRBD2 (5 bases). The CDR3 covers 14 residues. CDR1 and CDR2 from the germline V gene are MNHNS and SASEGT. The CDR3 protein is CVSNLLGATDTQCF. In nucleotides, the CDR3 is TGTGTCAGCAACCTACTAGGTGCCACAGATACGCAGTGTTTT.

Comments on this clonotype: A read error is likely, as this CDR3 ends without the conserved phenylalanine or tryptophan. The chain carries TRBV6-5 and TRBJ2-7; 10 nucleotides agree with TRBD1. There are 14 residues in the CDR3. Germline V gene data show CDR1 as MNHEY and CDR2 as SVGAGI. The CDR3 region has the DNA TGTGGCAGCAGTCGCGACAGGGGGCACTACGAGCAGTACTGC. Amino acid sequence: CGSSRDRGHYEQYC.